The source of this TCR beta chain is a study of T cells in Graves' hyperthyroidism and ophthalmopathy. Notes on the study in general: Most clonotypes expanded in thyroid above 0.001 were likewise present in blood.

The CDR3 regions of TCR beta were amplified from RNA transcripts. HTBI primers were used for first-round RT-PCR of the TCR CDR3. TCRdb used MiXCR to reprocess the multiplex PCR reads, holding one entry per CDR3 protein. The sample has some 92,000 distinct CDR3 sequences; around 40% are singletons. J lost 14 bases, V lost 5 bases, and 8 bases had no gene match. CDR3 length: 13 residues. Germline V gene lookup returns CDR1 SEHNR and CDR2 FQNEAQ (reference sequence). Notes on this clonotype: Antigen specificity is unknown.

This TCR was sampled from a young woman with Graves' hyperthyroidism. V and J are TRBV7-9 and TRBJ1-6, with TRBD1 identical over 8 bases. Source material: peripheral blood or thyroid tissue (not recorded which). CDR3 DNA sequence: TGTGCCAGCAGCGCCGGACAGGGAGCCTCCCTCCACTTT. Encoded protein: CASSAGQGASLHF.